The clone carrying this T cell receptor beta chain was seen just once. Its antigen remains unknown. Produced via immunoSEQ multiplex PCR; TCRdb's table is partial and in-frame only. The table includes approximately 70,000 clones, 88% detected once. Germline assignment: CDR1 SQVTM and CDR2 ANQGSEA. Trimming took off 6 bases at V and 6 bases at J, with 13 bases between the two ends. This CDR3 spans 12 amino acids. The sample comes from a study of OX40 agonist ivuxolimab in advanced cancers. Study overall: Two patients with cutaneous melanoma and one with hepatocellular carcinoma, three in total, showed partial responses. Study-level results: Still undetermined is the antigen specificity of the expanded peripheral T cells. The study observed clonal expansion of CD4+ and CD8+ blood T cells by week 6 at 0.1 to 3.0 mg/kg.

This receptor was taken from an adult with an advanced solid tumor such as melanoma, head and neck, liver or kidney cancer. The V and J genes are TRBV29-1 and TRBJ2-3; maybe TRBD1 (6 bases). The sample consisted of CD4+ or CD8+ T cells sorted from blood, taken in a trial of the OX40 agonist ivuxolimab. The CDR3 reads CSVATGSDTQYF. In DNA, the CDR3 is TGCAGCGTCGCGACAGGTTCCGATACGCAGTATTTT.